A selection of T cell receptor beta chains follows, all from one sample in a study of blood T cell repertoires in COVID-19. Sequencing used immunoSEQ multiplex PCR; TCRdb keeps in-frame clones, though not all of them. The sample holds about 150,000 clones; 70% to 90% are singletons and the top ten take more than 6.5%. The source material was PBMCs or T cells enriched from blood (not recorded which). All receptors come from a woman between 50 and 59 years old who had recovered from COVID-19. CDR3s include the opening cysteine and the closing phenylalanine or tryptophan. A D gene is named only where the DNA matches it firmly. Not every row has a clone size; where given, it reads once, few, many or a size class.

j_call: TRBJ1-2
v_call: TRBV6-5
d_call: .
clone_size: few
cdr3_nt: TGTGCCAGCGCAGCGGGCGGCTACACCTTC
cdr3_aa: CASAAGGYTF

j_call: TRBJ2-3
v_call: TRBV7-2
d_call: TRBD1
clone_size: once
cdr3_nt: TGTGCCAGCAGTATAGGGACAGGGGACGCAGATACGCAGTATTTT
cdr3_aa: CASSIGTGDADTQYF

j_call: TRBJ2-1
v_call: TRBV27
d_call: .
clone_size: .
cdr3_nt: TGTGCCAGCAGTCCCAGACTGGAAACCTACAATGAGCAGTTCTTC
cdr3_aa: CASSPRLETYNEQFF

j_call: TRBJ1-1
v_call: TRBV19
d_call: TRBD1
clone_size: .
cdr3_nt: TGTGCCAGTAGTAAAAGGGCGGACAGGGCTCTAGGAGAAGCTTTCTTT
cdr3_aa: CASSKRADRALGEAFF

j_call: TRBJ1-4
v_call: TRBV19
d_call: TRBD1
clone_size: .
cdr3_nt: TGTGCCAGTAGTCGGACAGGCAATGAAAAACTGTTTTTT
cdr3_aa: CASSRTGNEKLFF

j_call: TRBJ2-1
v_call: TRBV3-1/TRBV3-2
d_call: .
clone_size: .
cdr3_nt: TGTGCCAGCAGCCAAGATCGGGGAAGCTCCTACAATGAGCAGTTCTTC
cdr3_aa: CASSQDRGSSYNEQFF

j_call: TRBJ2-7
v_call: TRBV5-8
d_call: .
clone_size: .
cdr3_nt: TGTGCCAGCAGGTTCGGGAGCTACGAGCAGTACTTC
cdr3_aa: CASRFGSYEQYF

j_call: TRBJ1-2
v_call: TRBV9
d_call: TRBD1
clone_size: .
cdr3_nt: TGTGCCAGCAGCGTAGTCGACAGGGGAGACGGCTACACCTTC
cdr3_aa: CASSVVDRGDGYTF

j_call: TRBJ2-2
v_call: TRBV30
d_call: TRBD2
clone_size: few
cdr3_nt: TGTGCCTGGAGTGCCCGAGGACTAGCGGACATAACCGGGGAGCTGTTTTTT
cdr3_aa: CAWSARGLADITGELFF

j_call: TRBJ1-2
v_call: TRBV6-5
d_call: TRBD1
clone_size: .
cdr3_nt: TGTGCCAGCAGTTACAGGACAGGGTATGGCTACACCTTC
cdr3_aa: CASSYRTGYGYTF

j_call: TRBJ2-1
v_call: TRBV11-2
d_call: .
clone_size: .
cdr3_nt: TGTGCCAGCAGCTCCCGGGTGGGCGGGAATGAGCAGTTCTTC
cdr3_aa: CASSSRVGGNEQFF

j_call: TRBJ1-5
v_call: TRBV2
d_call: TRBD1
clone_size: .
cdr3_nt: TGTGCCAGCAGTGGACAGGGCGGCAATCAGCCCCAGCATTTT
cdr3_aa: CASSGQGGNQPQHF

j_call: TRBJ1-4
v_call: TRBV21-1
d_call: .
clone_size: .
cdr3_nt: TGTGCCAGCAGCAAAAGGACTTTTGCAACTAATGAAAAACTGTTTTTT
cdr3_aa: CASSKRTFATNEKLFF

j_call: TRBJ1-6
v_call: TRBV14
d_call: .
clone_size: few
cdr3_nt: TGTGCCAGCAGCCAAGTATTCGAGTCACCCCTCCACTTT
cdr3_aa: CASSQVFESPLHF